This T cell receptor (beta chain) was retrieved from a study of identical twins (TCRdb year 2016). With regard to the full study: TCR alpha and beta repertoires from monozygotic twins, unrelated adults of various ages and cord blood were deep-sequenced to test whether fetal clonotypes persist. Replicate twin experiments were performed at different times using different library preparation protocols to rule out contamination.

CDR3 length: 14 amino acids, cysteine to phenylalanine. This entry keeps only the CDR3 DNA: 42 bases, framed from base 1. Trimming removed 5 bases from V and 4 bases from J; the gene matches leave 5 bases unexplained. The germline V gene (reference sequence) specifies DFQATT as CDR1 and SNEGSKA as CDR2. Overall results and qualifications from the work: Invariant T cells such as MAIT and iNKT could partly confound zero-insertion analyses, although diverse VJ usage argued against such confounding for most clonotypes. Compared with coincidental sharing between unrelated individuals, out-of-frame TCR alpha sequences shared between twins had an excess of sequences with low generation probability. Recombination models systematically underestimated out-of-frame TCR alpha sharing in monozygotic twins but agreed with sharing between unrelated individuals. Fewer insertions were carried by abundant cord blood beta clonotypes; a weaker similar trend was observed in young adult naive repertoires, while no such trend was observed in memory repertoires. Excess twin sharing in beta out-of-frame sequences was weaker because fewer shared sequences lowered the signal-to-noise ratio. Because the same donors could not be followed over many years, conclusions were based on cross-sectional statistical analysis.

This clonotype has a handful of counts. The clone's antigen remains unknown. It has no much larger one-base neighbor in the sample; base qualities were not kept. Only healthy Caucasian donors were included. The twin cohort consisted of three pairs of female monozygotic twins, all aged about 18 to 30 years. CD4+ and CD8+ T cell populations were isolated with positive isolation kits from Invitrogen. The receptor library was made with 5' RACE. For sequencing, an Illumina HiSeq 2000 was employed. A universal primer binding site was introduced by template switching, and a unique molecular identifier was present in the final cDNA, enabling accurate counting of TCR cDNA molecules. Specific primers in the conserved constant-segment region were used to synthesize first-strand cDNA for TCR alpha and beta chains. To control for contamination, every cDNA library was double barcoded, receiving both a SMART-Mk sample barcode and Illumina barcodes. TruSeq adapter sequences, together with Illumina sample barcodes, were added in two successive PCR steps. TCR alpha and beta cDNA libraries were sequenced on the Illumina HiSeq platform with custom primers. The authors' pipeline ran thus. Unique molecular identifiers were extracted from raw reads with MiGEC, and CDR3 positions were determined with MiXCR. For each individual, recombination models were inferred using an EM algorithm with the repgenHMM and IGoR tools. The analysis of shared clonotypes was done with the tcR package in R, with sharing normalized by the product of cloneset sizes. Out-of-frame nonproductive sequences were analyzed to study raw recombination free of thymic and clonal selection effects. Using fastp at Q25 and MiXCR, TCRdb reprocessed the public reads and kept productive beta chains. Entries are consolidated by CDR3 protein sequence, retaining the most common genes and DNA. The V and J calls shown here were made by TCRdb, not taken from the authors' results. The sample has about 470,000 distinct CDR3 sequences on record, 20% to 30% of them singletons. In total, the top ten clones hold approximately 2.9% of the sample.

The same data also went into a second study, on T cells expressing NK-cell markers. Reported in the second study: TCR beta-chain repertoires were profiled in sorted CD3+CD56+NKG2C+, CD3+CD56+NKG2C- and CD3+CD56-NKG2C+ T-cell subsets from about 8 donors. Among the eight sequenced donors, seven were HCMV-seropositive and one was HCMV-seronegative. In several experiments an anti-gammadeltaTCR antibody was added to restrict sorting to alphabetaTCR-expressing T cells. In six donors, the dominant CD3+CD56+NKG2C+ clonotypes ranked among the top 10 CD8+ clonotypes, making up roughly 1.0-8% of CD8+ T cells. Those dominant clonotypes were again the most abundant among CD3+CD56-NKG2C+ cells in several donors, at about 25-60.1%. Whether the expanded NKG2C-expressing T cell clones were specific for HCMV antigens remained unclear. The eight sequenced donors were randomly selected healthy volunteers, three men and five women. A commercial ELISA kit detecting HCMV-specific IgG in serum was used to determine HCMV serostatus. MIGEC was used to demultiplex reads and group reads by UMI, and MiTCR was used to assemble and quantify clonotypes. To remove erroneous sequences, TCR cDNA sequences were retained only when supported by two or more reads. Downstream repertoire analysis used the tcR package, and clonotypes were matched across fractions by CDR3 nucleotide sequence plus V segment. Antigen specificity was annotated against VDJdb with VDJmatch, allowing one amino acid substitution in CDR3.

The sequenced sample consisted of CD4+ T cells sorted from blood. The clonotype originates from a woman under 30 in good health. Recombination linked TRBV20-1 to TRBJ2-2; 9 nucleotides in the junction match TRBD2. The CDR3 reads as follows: CSAAGGASTGELFF. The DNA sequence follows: TGCAGTGCTGCGGGAGGGGCGAGCACCGGGGAGCTGTTTTTT.